Reported below is one T cell receptor (beta chain). As yet, its antigen is unknown. This sample stems from a study of long-term antiretroviral therapy in people with HIV. This CDR3 is 13 amino acids long. Trimming removed 7 bases from V and 10 bases from J, with 17 bases in between. Germline loops: CDR1 WSHSY, CDR2 SAAADI. Run at survey level, the immunoSEQ assay was version v3.0. The protocol was immunoSEQ multiplex PCR, while the TCRdb copy is restricted to in-frame clones and leaves out a portion. The table records around 30,000 clones, over 80% of them present only once. Broader study findings: Information on adherence, resistance and therapy changes was unavailable.

Here the sequenced sample was unsorted PBMCs, taken 0.4 years after starting antiretroviral therapy. The chain recombines TRBV10-2 with TRBJ2-1; possibly TRBD1 for D (5 bases). This clonotype originated in a man aged 18 to 30 with HIV. The CDR3 loop is CASTDIGAWEQFF. CDR3 sequence (DNA): TGCGCCAGCACCGATATAGGGGCTTGGGAGCAGTTCTTC.